The 29 T cell receptor beta chains presented below share a single source sample, sequenced in a study of cytomegalovirus exposure and HLA in healthy donors. TCRdb's table, derived via immunoSEQ multiplex PCR, lists solely in-frame clones and lacks some. This sample has some 140,000 clones, with about 86% found just once. Material: PBMCs. These receptor sequences come from a human donor in good health.

The V gene is TRBV9, the J gene TRBJ2-2; the D gene is possibly TRBD2 (5 bases). Germline V gene lookup returns CDR1 SGDLS and CDR2 YYNGEE. V dropped 7 bases and J dropped 6 bases, with 10 bases sitting between them. CDR3 length: 12 amino acids. The CDR3 nucleotides read TGTGCCAGCGGAGGAAGGTCCGGGGAGCTGTTTTTT. It yields the protein CASGGRSGELFF. The full variable domain, with the rest looked up from reference TRBV9 and TRBJ2-2, is DSGVTQTPKHLITATGQRVTLRCSPRSGDLSVYWYQQSLDQGLQFLIQYYNGEERAKGNILERFSAQQFPDLHSELNLSSLELGDSALYFCASGGRSGELFFGEGSRLTVL.

The CDR3 DNA follows: TGCAGCGCCGACGCAGGTGGGAACACTGAAGCTTTCTTT. Amino acid sequence: CSADAGGNTEAFF. The V gene is TRBV29-1, the J gene TRBJ1-1; D is ambiguous. This CDR3 comprises 13 residues. In germline, CDR1 is SQVTM, CDR2 ANQGSEA. Trimming pared 7 bases from V and 1 base from J, leaving 13 bases between.

V and J are TRBV7-9 and TRBJ2-2, with a possible D match to TRBD1 (7 bases). Germline lookup yields CDR1 SEHNR and CDR2 FQNEAQ (reference sequence). The CDR3 length is 15 residues. V lost 4 bases and J 4 bases, leaving 13 bases between the germline ends. The CDR3 reads CASSSRQGGTGELFF. In DNA form, the CDR3 reads TGTGCCAGCAGCTCCCGACAGGGAGGCACCGGGGAGCTGTTTTTT.

The rearrangement joins TRBV30 to TRBJ1-1; 10 bases align to TRBD1. Trimming removed 2 bases from V and 5 bases from J; junction bases left unmatched: 14. The length of the CDR3 is 17 residues. Per the germline V gene, CDR1 is GTSNPN and CDR2 is SVGIG (reference sequence). The CDR3 DNA follows: TGTGCCTGGAGTCTCCGATTAACCCGGGACAGGGGTACTGAAGCTTTCTTT. Protein: CAWSLRLTRDRGTEAFF. The entire variable domain, with the rest obtained from reference TRBV30 and TRBJ1-1, is as follows: SQTIHQWPATLVQPVGSPLSLECTVEGTSNPNLYWYRQAAGRGLQLLFYSVGIGQISSEVPQNLSASRPQDRQFILSSKKLLLSDSGFYLCAWSLRLTRDRGTEAFFGQGTRLTVV.

J is TRBJ1-1 and V is TRBV27; TRBD1 agrees at 8 bases. Germline lookup yields CDR1 MNHEY and CDR2 SMNVEV (reference sequence). The CDR3 extends over 17 amino acids. Germline trimming cut 5 bases from V and 1 base from J; bases unmatched to any gene: 12. The CDR3 nucleotides are TGTGCCAGCAGTCTCCGGACAGGGTGGGGTGGGAACACTGAAGCTTTCTTT. Translated, it gives CASSLRTGWGGNTEAFF.

CDR3 loop: CAWGGFRDRNEKLFF. In DNA form, the CDR3 reads TGTGCCTGGGGGGGGTTCCGGGACCGTAATGAAAAACTGTTTTTT. V and J are TRBV30 and TRBJ1-4, with a tentative D call TRBD1 (5 bases). V was trimmed by 5 bases and J by 4 bases, leaving 17 bases between them. Germline CDR1 and CDR2: GTSNPN and SVGIG (reference sequence). The CDR3 runs 15 residues.

This clone was seen more than once but under ten times. The chain links TRBV7-6 to TRBJ1-1; D is possibly TRBD1 (6 bases). V was clipped by 3 bases and J by 5 bases, with 13 bases between them. This CDR3 region has 14 residues. Germline CDR1 is SGHVS and CDR2 is FNYEAQ. DNA for the CDR3: TGTGCCAGCAGCTTGGGGCAGGGGAGAACTGAAGCTTTCTTT. This codes for CASSLGQGRTEAFF.

This chain links TRBV6-5 with TRBJ1-6, with 8 bases identical to TRBD1. CDR3 length equals 15 residues. V lost 7 bases and J lost 11; bases outside the gene matches: 13. Germline loops: CDR1 MNHEY, CDR2 SVGAGI. CDR3 nucleotide sequence: TGTGCCAGCACCTCCGGGACAGGCCGTAGGACACCCCTCCACTTT. Protein product: CASTSGTGRRTPLHF.

The chain carries TRBV28 and TRBJ2-7, with 11 positions matching TRBD2. V lost 5 bases and J lost 2; bases outside the gene matches: 8. Germline V gene sequence: CDR1 MDHEN, CDR2 SYDVKM. This CDR3 has 16 residues. The CDR3 DNA reads TGTGCCAGCAGTGGGACTAGCGGCTGGTGGGCCTACGAGCAGTACTTC. It codes for CASSGTSGWWAYEQYF.

CDR3 residues: CASSYSSWAQTDTQYF. The CDR3 DNA sequence: TGTGCCAGCAGTTACTCTTCCTGGGCACAGACAGATACGCAGTATTTT. J is TRBJ2-3 and V is TRBV6-5; D remains unclear. This CDR3 is built from 16 residues. Deletions cut 0 bases from V and 3 bases from J, with 13 bases between. Germline values: CDR1 MNHEY, CDR2 SVGAGI.

CDR3: CASSGTGTHGYTF. The CDR3 nucleotides are TGTGCCAGTAGTGGGACAGGGACGCATGGCTACACCTTC. The chain joins TRBV19 to TRBJ1-2; 9 bases are shared with TRBD1. The CDR3 runs to 13 residues. Trimming took 5 bases from V and 6 from J; bases not matched to a gene: 4. CDR1 LNHDA and CDR2 SQIVND come from the germline V gene (reference sequence).

The chain combines TRBV29-1 with TRBJ1-4; no reliable D call. There are 13 residues in the CDR3. V was shortened by 4 bases and J by 0 bases, with 6 bases between the two germline ends. Looked up from germline, CDR1 is SQVTM and CDR2 is ANQGSEA. The chain's CDR3 is CSVAGATNEKLFF. CDR3 DNA sequence: TGCAGCGTTGCGGGTGCAACTAATGAAAAACTGTTTTTT.

This rearrangement joins TRBV30 to TRBJ1-3, with 8 bases lining up with TRBD1. Germline lookup yields CDR1 GTSNPN and CDR2 SVGIG (reference sequence). Unmatched junction bases numbered 7, after V lost 0 bases and J lost 3 bases. CDR3 length equals 16 residues. CDR3 coding DNA: TGTGCCTGGAGTGTACTCCAGGGGGCTGGTGGAAACACCATATATTTT. Its protein product is CAWSVLQGAGGNTIYF. The variable domain in full, with the rest retrieved from reference TRBV30 and TRBJ1-3, is SQTIHQWPATLVQPVGSPLSLECTVEGTSNPNLYWYRQAAGRGLQLLFYSVGIGQISSEVPQNLSASRPQDRQFILSSKKLLLSDSGFYLCAWSVLQGAGGNTIYFGEGSWLTVV.

V is TRBV19 and J is TRBJ2-5; D is perhaps TRBD2 (6 bases). The germline gives CDR1 LNHDA, CDR2 SQIVND (reference sequence). Between the trimmed V and J ends, which lost 8 bases and 0 bases, there was a span of 10 bases. This CDR3 has 13 amino acids. CDR3 bases: TGTGCCAGTCAAGCGGGCTACCAAGAGACCCAGTACTTC. Translation gives CASQAGYQETQYF.

V is TRBV27 and J is TRBJ1-1; 7 bases line up with TRBD1. In germline, CDR1 is MNHEY, CDR2 SMNVEV (reference sequence). The CDR3 is made up of 16 amino acids. The trim removed 6 bases at V and 4 bases at J, leaving 14 bases unmatched. The chain's CDR3 is CASSYHPTTGPTEAFF. The CDR3 DNA follows: TGTGCCAGCAGCTATCACCCAACGACAGGGCCCACTGAAGCTTTCTTT.

This chain links TRBV6-1 with TRBJ1-5; 8 bases line up with TRBD1. V lost 8 bases to trimming and J lost 0 bases; unmatched junction nucleotides: 3. This CDR3 has 14 amino acids. Germline-derived CDR1 and CDR2 are MNHNS and SASEGT. The CDR3 DNA reads TGTGCCAGCGTTCAGGGGGCTAGCAATCAGCCCCAGCATTTT. Its translation is CASVQGASNQPQHF.

This sequence joins TRBV4-1 and TRBJ2-5, with no clear D. Germline loops: CDR1 MGHRA, CDR2 YSYEKL. This CDR3 has 18 amino acids. Trimming took off 0 bases at V and 4 bases at J, with 21 bases between the two ends. CDR3 region: CASSQDNDRVKSGETQYF. DNA of the CDR3: TGCGCCAGCAGCCAAGATAATGATCGAGTAAAGTCCGGAGAGACCCAGTACTTC.

Only one count was recorded for this clone. The chain is built from TRBV19 and TRBJ2-7; 7 bases fit TRBD1. CDR1 and CDR2 (germline): LNHDA, SQIVND (reference sequence). The CDR3 runs to 13 residues. V trimming: 3 bases; J trimming: 2 bases; junction bases outside the gene matches: 1. CDR3 nucleotide sequence: TGTGCCAGTAGTATCCAGGGGGCCTACGAGCAGTACTTC. This sequence encodes CASSIQGAYEQYF. Together with reference TRBV19 and TRBJ2-7, the CDR3 gives the full variable domain: DGGITQSPKYLFRKEGQNVTLSCEQNLNHDAMYWYRQDPGQGLRLIYYSQIVNDFQKGDIAEGYSVSREKKESFPLTVTSAQKNPTAFYLCASSIQGAYEQYFGPGTRLTVT.

This chain joins TRBV9 and TRBJ1-2; TRBD1 matches 8 bases. Germline V gives CDR1 SGDLS, CDR2 YYNGEE. This CDR3 comprises 16 residues. The junction had 6 bases not matched to a gene; V was cut back by 0 bases and J by 2 bases. Here the CDR3 DNA reads TGTGCCAGCAGCGTAGAGTTACAGGGGGAAAACTATGGCTACACCTTC. Translating it yields CASSVELQGENYGYTF.

This chain links TRBV7-9 with TRBJ2-2, with D perhaps TRBD2 (5 bases). With 1 base removed from V and 8 bases from J, the gap between germline ends came to 11 bases. Looked up from germline, CDR1 is SEHNR and CDR2 is FQNEAQ (reference sequence). There are 14 residues in the CDR3. CDR3 sequence: CASSLGPGKGELFF. The CDR3 nucleotides read TGTGCCAGCAGCTTAGGGCCGGGGAAAGGGGAGCTGTTTTTT.

The V gene is TRBV28, the J gene TRBJ1-2; 7 bases are a match to TRBD1. Per germline, CDR1 MDHEN and CDR2 SYDVKM. J gave up 4 bases and V 2 bases, and 4 bases lay outside the gene matches. This CDR3 contains 14 residues. CDR3 amino acids: CASSLARTGYGYTF. DNA of the CDR3: TGTGCCAGCAGTTTAGCCAGGACAGGCTATGGCTACACCTTC.

The chain carries TRBV4-1 and TRBJ2-5, with 8 nucleotides matching TRBD2. Germline V gives CDR1 MGHRA, CDR2 YSYEKL. This CDR3 spans 17 amino acids. V lost 0 bases and J lost 2; bases outside the gene matches: 8. CDR3 in DNA: TGCGCCAGCAGCCAAGAGCTTGCGGGGGGTCTACAAGAGACCCAGTACTTC. The encoded protein is CASSQELAGGLQETQYF.

The chain employs TRBV9 and TRBJ1-1; D remains unclear. Germline V gene lookup returns CDR1 SGDLS and CDR2 YYNGEE. The ends were cut back, 4 bases at V and 4 bases at J, with 14 bases in the middle. This CDR3 contains 14 residues. CDR3 DNA: TGTGCCAGCAGCTCGGAGGGCTGGGGCACTGAAGCTTTCTTT. The encoded protein is CASSSEGWGTEAFF. The full variable domain, in which reference TRBV9 and TRBJ1-1 provide the parts outside the CDR3, is DSGVTQTPKHLITATGQRVTLRCSPRSGDLSVYWYQQSLDQGLQFLIQYYNGEERAKGNILERFSAQQFPDLHSELNLSSLELGDSALYFCASSSEGWGTEAFFGQGTRLTVV.

This chain links TRBV28 with TRBJ1-2; D uncertain. Trimming left V 4 bases short and J 4 bases short, with 7 bases between. CDR3 size: 12 residues. From germline, CDR1 is MDHEN and CDR2 SYDVKM. The CDR3 protein is CASSSMSYGYTF. The CDR3 nucleotides read TGTGCCAGCAGTTCCATGAGCTATGGCTACACCTTC.

V is TRBV7-6 and J is TRBJ2-3; 10 nucleotides match TRBD1. The CDR3 totals 17 residues. Germline CDR1 is SGHVS and CDR2 is FNYEAQ. Germline trimming cut 0 bases from V and 4 bases from J; bases unmatched to any gene: 7. The DNA for the CDR3 is TGTGCCAGCAGCTTAGCGCTTGTGACAGGGGGCTCAGATACGCAGTATTTT. It yields the protein CASSLALVTGGSDTQYF.

This chain links TRBV11-2 with TRBJ2-1; TRBD1 is a possible D gene (6 bases). Between the trimmed V and J ends, which lost 0 bases and 10 bases, there was a span of 10 bases. The CDR3 spans 13 residues. CDR1 is SGHAT, CDR2 FQNNGV, per germline. CDR3 nucleotide sequence: TGTGCCAGCAGCTTAGATGGGGGCCAGGAGCAGTTCTTC. Translated, it gives CASSLDGGQEQFF.

The chain combines TRBV29-1 with TRBJ1-1; D is unresolved. The CDR3 loop spans 15 amino acids. Between the trimmed V and J ends, which lost 6 bases and 1 base, there was a span of 18 bases. Germline V gene data show CDR1 as SQVTM and CDR2 as ANQGSEA. CDR3 nucleotide sequence: TGCAGCGTAGAGCCTCAATTGCGTTGGAACACTGAAGCTTTCTTT. This gives the protein CSVEPQLRWNTEAFF.

The chain uses TRBV7-9 and TRBJ2-3, with 12 nucleotides matching TRBD2. V gave up 6 bases and J gave up 5 bases; unmatched junction bases: 6. Germline values: CDR1 SEHNR, CDR2 FQNEAQ (reference sequence). This CDR3 region has 15 residues. The CDR3 region has the DNA TGTGCCAGCAGGACTCTAGCGGGAGGGCGAGATACGCAGTATTTT. Translated: CASRTLAGGRDTQYF. The full variable domain, its missing parts supplied by reference TRBV7-9 and TRBJ2-3, is DTGVSQNPRHKITKRGQNVTFRCDPISEHNRLYWYRQTLGQGPEFLTYFQNEAQLEKSRLLSDRFSAERPKGSFSTLEIQRTEQGDSAMYLCASRTLAGGRDTQYFGPGTRLTVL.

V usage is TRBV19 and J usage is TRBJ1-2; possible D gene TRBD1, 6 bases. CDR3 length: 14 amino acids. Germline lookup yields CDR1 LNHDA and CDR2 SQIVND (reference sequence). V gave up 9 bases and J gave up 6 bases, with 20 bases separating them. In DNA form, the CDR3 reads TGTGCCAGCAATTCAGGGGTGCGTGCAAATGGCTACACCTTC. It yields the protein CASNSGVRANGYTF.